Listed here are 5 T cell receptor beta chains from one sample, sequenced in a study of monozygotic twins with inflammatory bowel disease. Using the 5' RACE reads, TCRdb records one entry per CDR3 protein without DNA. Its listing shows 80,000 or so distinct CDR3 sequences. The sequenced sample was blood. The receptors were sampled from a human donor with ulcerative colitis or Crohn's disease, or a healthy co-twin of an affected twin (not recorded which).

This chain joins TRBV12-3 or TRBV12-4 and TRBJ1-1; TCRdb's D call, TRBD1, is unchecked because there is no DNA. The CDR3 has 14 residues. CDR3 in amino acids: CASSLRGAGQGAFF.

The chain carries TRBV9 and TRBJ1-6; TCRdb calls TRBD1, which cannot be checked without DNA. The V gene's germline CDR1 is SGDLS and CDR2 YYNGEE. This CDR3 has 17 residues. The CDR3 region is CASSEGGGGSYNSPLHF.

V gene TRBV5-1 combines with J gene TRBJ1-1; the TCRdb D gene call, TRBD1, has no DNA to confirm it. The germline V gene has CDR1 SGHRS and CDR2 YFSETQ. The CDR3 contains 14 residues. CDR3 sequence: CASTFRGSGTEAFF.

The chain uses TRBV27 and TRBJ2-7; there is no DNA to check the TCRdb D call of TRBD1. The germline V gene has CDR1 MNHEY and CDR2 SMNVEV (reference sequence). CDR3 size: 12 residues. This chain's CDR3 is CATRTGQYEQYF.

This chain uses TRBV27 with TRBJ1-6; TCRdb designates TRBD1, a call that cannot be tested without DNA. The CDR3 has 13 amino acids. The germline V gene has CDR1 MNHEY and CDR2 SMNVEV (reference sequence). CDR3 in amino acids: CASRDTYNSPLHF.